A selection of T cell receptor beta chains follows, all from one sample in a study of technical replicates of blood from a handful of donors. Measured with immunoSEQ multiplex PCR; TCRdb has only the in-frame clones, and not every one. The sample gives about 34,000 clones, just over 90% of which show up once; approximately 4% is in the top ten. Material for sequencing was PBMCs. The source of these receptors is a human donor in good health. Some clones in this sample may be carry-over from other donors' samples. CDR3s include the opening cysteine and the closing phenylalanine or tryptophan. Each record gives: clone size, J gene, D gene, V gene, CDR3 DNA, CDR3 protein. A D gene is named only where the DNA matches it firmly. Clone sizes are given selectively: once, few, many, or a class where the clone is expanded.

clone_size: NA
j_call: TRBJ1-5
d_call: NA
v_call: TRBV10-3
cdr3_nt: TGTGCCATCAGTGCCGGTTATAGCAATCAGCCCCAGCATTTT
cdr3_aa: CAISAGYSNQPQHF

clone_size: few
j_call: TRBJ2-7
d_call: TRBD1
v_call: TRBV5-4
cdr3_nt: TGTGCCAGCAGCTTGGTGCCAGGGGGCTTCTACGAGCAGTACTTC
cdr3_aa: CASSLVPGGFYEQYF

clone_size: NA
j_call: TRBJ1-2
d_call: NA
v_call: TRBV7-9
cdr3_nt: TGTGCCAGCAGCGTCATACAGGGATCGTACGGCTACACCTTC
cdr3_aa: CASSVIQGSYGYTF

clone_size: NA
j_call: TRBJ2-2
d_call: NA
v_call: TRBV6-5
cdr3_nt: TGTGCCAGCTCGCGGGCGAGGAACACCGGGGAGCTGTTTTTT
cdr3_aa: CASSRARNTGELFF

clone_size: NA
j_call: TRBJ2-7
d_call: TRBD2
v_call: TRBV27
cdr3_nt: TGTGCCAGCAGTTCCACTAGCGGGGGAAGTTACGAGCAGTACTTC
cdr3_aa: CASSSTSGGSYEQYF

clone_size: NA
j_call: TRBJ2-1
d_call: TRBD2
v_call: TRBV7-3
cdr3_nt: TGTGCCAGCAGCTTCGCCGCGGGACTAGGGAATGAGCAGTTCTTC
cdr3_aa: CASSFAAGLGNEQFF

clone_size: NA
j_call: TRBJ1-1
d_call: TRBD1
v_call: TRBV5-4
cdr3_nt: TGTGCCAGCAGCCCTAGGACAGGTTTCAACACTGAAGCTTTCTTT
cdr3_aa: CASSPRTGFNTEAFF

clone_size: NA
j_call: TRBJ2-7
d_call: TRBD2
v_call: TRBV4-1
cdr3_nt: TGCGCCAGCAGCTCTGGGACTAGCGGGCTCTACGAGCAGTACTTC
cdr3_aa: CASSSGTSGLYEQYF

clone_size: NA
j_call: TRBJ1-6
d_call: TRBD1
v_call: TRBV18
cdr3_nt: TGTGCCAGCTCACCACCGAGGAGACAGGGGGATTCACCCCTCCACTTT
cdr3_aa: CASSPPRRQGDSPLHF

clone_size: NA
j_call: TRBJ1-1
d_call: NA
v_call: TRBV6-5
cdr3_nt: TGTGCCAGCAGCTACTCTCGGGGGTTGGGCACTGAAGCTTTCTTT
cdr3_aa: CASSYSRGLGTEAFF

clone_size: NA
j_call: TRBJ2-3
d_call: NA
v_call: TRBV6-6
cdr3_nt: TGTGCCAGCAGTCAGGGACTTTCCCACACAGATACGCAGTATTTT
cdr3_aa: CASSQGLSHTDTQYF

clone_size: NA
j_call: TRBJ2-3
d_call: NA
v_call: TRBV5-1
cdr3_nt: TGCGCCAGCAGCTTGGTCGGAGGCAGCCACACAGATACGCAGTATTTT
cdr3_aa: CASSLVGGSHTDTQYF

clone_size: NA
j_call: TRBJ2-7
d_call: TRBD2
v_call: TRBV5-4
cdr3_nt: TGTGCCAGCAGCGGCGGGGGGTACGAGCAGTACTTC
cdr3_aa: CASSGGGYEQYF

clone_size: once
j_call: TRBJ2-3
d_call: TRBD2
v_call: TRBV7-3
cdr3_nt: TGTGCCAGCAGCTGGATAGCGGGAGGGCCTCCAGATACGCAGTATTTT
cdr3_aa: CASSWIAGGPPDTQYF

clone_size: NA
j_call: TRBJ2-1
d_call: NA
v_call: TRBV1
cdr3_nt: TGCACCAGCAGCCTACCCGGGACTAGCGCGTACAATGAGCAGTTCTTC
cdr3_aa: CTSSLPGTSAYNEQFF

clone_size: NA
j_call: TRBJ2-7
d_call: NA
v_call: TRBV4-3
cdr3_nt: TGCGCCAGCAGCCAAGATGGAAACAGGCTGAACGAGCAGTACTTC
cdr3_aa: CASSQDGNRLNEQYF

clone_size: NA
j_call: TRBJ2-7
d_call: NA
v_call: TRBV10-2
cdr3_nt: TGCGCCAGCAGTGAGAAAATGACAGCGACCTACGAGCAGTACTTC
cdr3_aa: CASSEKMTATYEQYF

clone_size: NA
j_call: TRBJ2-7
d_call: NA
v_call: TRBV29-1
cdr3_nt: TGCAGCGTCTTGGGGGCGCGGGCTTCCTACGAGCAGTACTTC
cdr3_aa: CSVLGARASYEQYF

clone_size: NA
j_call: TRBJ1-4
d_call: NA
v_call: TRBV9
cdr3_nt: TGTGCCAGCAGCATGGACAGTAATGAAAAACTGTTTTTT
cdr3_aa: CASSMDSNEKLFF

clone_size: NA
j_call: TRBJ1-1
d_call: TRBD1
v_call: TRBV7-3
cdr3_nt: TGTGCCAGCAGGGGACAGGGGAGCACTGAAGCTTTCTTT
cdr3_aa: CASRGQGSTEAFF

clone_size: few
j_call: TRBJ2-7
d_call: NA
v_call: TRBV7-2
cdr3_nt: TGTGCCAGCAGACGTAATGGACTTTACGAGCAGTACTTC
cdr3_aa: CASRRNGLYEQYF

clone_size: once
j_call: TRBJ1-2
d_call: TRBD1
v_call: TRBV4-2
cdr3_nt: TGTGCCAGCAGCCAAGCCGGGGACAGGTTCTATGGCTACACCTTC
cdr3_aa: CASSQAGDRFYGYTF

clone_size: NA
j_call: TRBJ2-7
d_call: TRBD1
v_call: TRBV7-2
cdr3_nt: TGTGCCAGCAGCTCCAGACAGGGCTCCTACGAGCAGTACTTC
cdr3_aa: CASSSRQGSYEQYF

clone_size: NA
j_call: TRBJ2-5
d_call: TRBD1
v_call: TRBV7-2
cdr3_nt: TGTGCCAGCAGCTATAGGGACAGGGAGACCCAGTACTTC
cdr3_aa: CASSYRDRETQYF

clone_size: NA
j_call: TRBJ1-6
d_call: NA
v_call: TRBV21-1
cdr3_nt: TGTGCCAGCAGCAAAGTGGCCGACAGGGCCTTATACTCCTATAATTCACCCCTCCACTTT
cdr3_aa: CASSKVADRALYSYNSPLHF

clone_size: NA
j_call: TRBJ1-6
d_call: NA
v_call: TRBV6-1
cdr3_nt: TGTGCCAGCAGTGAAGGGGGCTACTATAATTCACCCCTCCACTTT
cdr3_aa: CASSEGGYYNSPLHF

clone_size: NA
j_call: TRBJ2-7
d_call: NA
v_call: TRBV7-2
cdr3_nt: TGTGCCAGCAGCCAAGTCCGGGGATACGAGCAGTACTTC
cdr3_aa: CASSQVRGYEQYF

clone_size: NA
j_call: TRBJ2-7
d_call: NA
v_call: TRBV12-2
cdr3_nt: TGTGCAAGTCGCTTAGTCTCAGGGGGCTTTTACGAGCAGTACTTC
cdr3_aa: CASRLVSGGFYEQYF

clone_size: NA
j_call: TRBJ1-2
d_call: NA
v_call: TRBV29-1
cdr3_nt: TGCAGCGTTTCGGGGGTGGACGGCTACACCTTC
cdr3_aa: CSVSGVDGYTF

clone_size: NA
j_call: TRBJ1-2
d_call: TRBD1
v_call: TRBV5-1
cdr3_nt: TGCGCCAGCAGCTTGACCGGGACAGGGGTGAAGGGCTACACCTTC
cdr3_aa: CASSLTGTGVKGYTF

clone_size: NA
j_call: TRBJ2-5
d_call: NA
v_call: TRBV6-5
cdr3_nt: TGTGCCAGCAGCCCACCGGGACTCAAAAAGGAGACCCAGTACTTC
cdr3_aa: CASSPPGLKKETQYF

clone_size: NA
j_call: TRBJ2-5
d_call: NA
v_call: TRBV18
cdr3_nt: TGTGCCAGCTCACCAGGGACTGGAGCTGGGACCCAGTACTTC
cdr3_aa: CASSPGTGAGTQYF

clone_size: NA
j_call: TRBJ2-2
d_call: NA
v_call: TRBV10-3
cdr3_nt: TGTGCCATCAGTGACGTGGGGCACACCGGGGAGCTGTTTTTT
cdr3_aa: CAISDVGHTGELFF

clone_size: NA
j_call: TRBJ2-5
d_call: TRBD2
v_call: TRBV15
cdr3_nt: TGTGCCACCAGCAACGGGGGGGCTGGAGAGACCCAGTACTTC
cdr3_aa: CATSNGGAGETQYF

clone_size: NA
j_call: TRBJ2-1
d_call: TRBD2
v_call: TRBV7-6
cdr3_nt: TGTGCCAGCAGCCGGGGGGTTGGACTAGCGGTTAATGAGCAGTTCTTC
cdr3_aa: CASSRGVGLAVNEQFF

clone_size: once
j_call: TRBJ1-5
d_call: NA
v_call: TRBV21-1
cdr3_nt: TGTGCCCCGTTGCGGGGAGATCAGCCCCAGCATTTT
cdr3_aa: CAPLRGDQPQHF

clone_size: NA
j_call: TRBJ2-4
d_call: NA
v_call: TRBV23-1
cdr3_nt: TGCGCCAGCAGTCAAGTTGGGGGGGGCCGGTGGACCAAAAACATTCAGTACTTC
cdr3_aa: CASSQVGGGRWTKNIQYF

clone_size: NA
j_call: TRBJ2-7
d_call: TRBD1
v_call: TRBV18
cdr3_nt: TGTGCCAGCTCACCGACAGGGATTATCGAGCAGTACTTC
cdr3_aa: CASSPTGIIEQYF

clone_size: NA
j_call: TRBJ2-7
d_call: TRBD2
v_call: TRBV2
cdr3_nt: TGTGCCAGCCGACTAGCTGCGTCCTACGAGCAGTACTTC
cdr3_aa: CASRLAASYEQYF

clone_size: NA
j_call: TRBJ2-4
d_call: TRBD2
v_call: TRBV7-2
cdr3_nt: TGTGCCAGCAGCTTAGCGGCGCTAGCGGGGGCCGGAAACATTCAGTACTTC
cdr3_aa: CASSLAALAGAGNIQYF